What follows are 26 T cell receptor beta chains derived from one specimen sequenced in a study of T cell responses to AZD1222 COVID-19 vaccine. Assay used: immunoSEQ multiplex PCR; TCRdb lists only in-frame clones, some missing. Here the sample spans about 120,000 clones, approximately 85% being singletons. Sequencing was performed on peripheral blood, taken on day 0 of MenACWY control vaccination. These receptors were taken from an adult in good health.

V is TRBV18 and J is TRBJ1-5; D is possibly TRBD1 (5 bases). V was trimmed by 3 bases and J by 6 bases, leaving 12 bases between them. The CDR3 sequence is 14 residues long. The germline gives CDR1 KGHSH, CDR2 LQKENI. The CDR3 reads CASSPPSDSQPQHF. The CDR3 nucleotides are TGTGCCAGCTCACCGCCGAGCGACAGTCAGCCCCAGCATTTT. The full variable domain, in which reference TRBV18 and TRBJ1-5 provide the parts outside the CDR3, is NAGVMQNPRHLVRRRGQEARLRCSPMKGHSHVYWYRQLPEEGLKFMVYLQKENIIDESGMPKERFSAEFPKEGPSILRIQQVVRGDSAAYFCASSPPSDSQPQHFGDGTRLSIL.

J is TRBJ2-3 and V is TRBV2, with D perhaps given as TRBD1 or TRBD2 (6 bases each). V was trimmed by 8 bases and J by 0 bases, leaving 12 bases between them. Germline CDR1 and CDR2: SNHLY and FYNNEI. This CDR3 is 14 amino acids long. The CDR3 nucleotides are TGTGCCAGCGGGAGGACAGCTAGCACAGATACGCAGTATTTT. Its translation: CASGRTASTDTQYF.

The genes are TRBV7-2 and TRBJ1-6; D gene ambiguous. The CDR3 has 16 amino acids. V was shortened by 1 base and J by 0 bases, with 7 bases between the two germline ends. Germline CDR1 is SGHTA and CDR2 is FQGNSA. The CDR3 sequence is CASSLGASSYNSPLHF. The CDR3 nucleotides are TGTGCCAGCAGCTTAGGAGCGAGCTCCTATAATTCACCCCTCCACTTT.

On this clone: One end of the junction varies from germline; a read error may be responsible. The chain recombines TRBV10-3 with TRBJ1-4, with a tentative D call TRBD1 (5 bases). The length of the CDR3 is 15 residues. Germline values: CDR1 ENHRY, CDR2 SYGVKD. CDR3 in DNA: TGTGCCATCAGTGAAGGCCAGGGTACTAGTGAAAAACTGTTTTTT. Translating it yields CAISEGQGTSEKLFF.

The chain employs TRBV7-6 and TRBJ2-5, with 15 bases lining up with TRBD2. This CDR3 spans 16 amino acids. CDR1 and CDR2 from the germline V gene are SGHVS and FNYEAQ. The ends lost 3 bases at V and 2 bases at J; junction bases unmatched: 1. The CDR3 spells CASSLGLAGGQETQYF. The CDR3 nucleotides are TGTGCCAGCAGCTTGGGACTAGCGGGGGGACAAGAGACCCAGTACTTC.

The CDR3 nucleotides read TGTGCCAGCACCCTAGGACAGGGCTATGGCTACACCTTC. It encodes CASTLGQGYGYTF. J is TRBJ1-2 and V is TRBV6-5; 8 bases align to TRBD1. The germline V gene has CDR1 MNHEY and CDR2 SVGAGI. Unmatched junction bases numbered 5, after V lost 7 bases and J lost 4 bases. CDR3 length: 13 amino acids.

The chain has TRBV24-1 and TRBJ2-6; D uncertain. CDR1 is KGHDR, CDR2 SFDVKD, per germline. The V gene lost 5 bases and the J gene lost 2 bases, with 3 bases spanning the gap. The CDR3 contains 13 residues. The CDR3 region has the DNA TGTGCCACCAGTGCTACTGGGGCCAACGTCCTGACTTTC. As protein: CATSATGANVLTF.

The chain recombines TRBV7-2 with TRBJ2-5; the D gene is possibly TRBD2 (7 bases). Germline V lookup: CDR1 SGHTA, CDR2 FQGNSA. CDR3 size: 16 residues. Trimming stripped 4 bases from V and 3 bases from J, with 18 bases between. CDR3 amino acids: CASSSARGAIEETQYF. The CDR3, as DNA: TGTGCCAGCAGCTCCGCCCGGGGGGCGATAGAAGAGACCCAGTACTTC.

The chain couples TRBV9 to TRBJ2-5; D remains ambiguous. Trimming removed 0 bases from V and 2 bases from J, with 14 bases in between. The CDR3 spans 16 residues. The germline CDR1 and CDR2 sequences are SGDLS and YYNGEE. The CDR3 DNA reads TGTGCCAGCAGCGTAGAAATGCGAGGCCCGCAAGAGACCCAGTACTTC. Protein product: CASSVEMRGPQETQYF.

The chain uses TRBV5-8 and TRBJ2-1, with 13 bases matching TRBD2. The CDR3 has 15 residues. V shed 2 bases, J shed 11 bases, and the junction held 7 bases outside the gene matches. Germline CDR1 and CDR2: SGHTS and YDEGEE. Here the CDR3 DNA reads TGTGCCAGCAGCTTCGCCGGACTAGCGGGGGACCAGCAGTTCTTC. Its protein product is CASSFAGLAGDQQFF. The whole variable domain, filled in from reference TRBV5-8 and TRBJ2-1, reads EAGVTQSPTHLIKTRGQQATLRCSPISGHTSVYWYQQALGLGLQFLLWYDEGEERNRGNFPPRFSGRQFPNYSSELNVNALELEDSALYLCASSFAGLAGDQQFFGPGTRLTVL.

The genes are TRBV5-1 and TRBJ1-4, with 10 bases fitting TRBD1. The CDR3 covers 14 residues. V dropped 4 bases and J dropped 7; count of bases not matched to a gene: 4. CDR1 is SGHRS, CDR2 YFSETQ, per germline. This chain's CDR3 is CASSRTGGFEKLFF. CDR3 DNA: TGCGCCAGCAGCCGGACAGGGGGATTTGAAAAACTGTTTTTT.

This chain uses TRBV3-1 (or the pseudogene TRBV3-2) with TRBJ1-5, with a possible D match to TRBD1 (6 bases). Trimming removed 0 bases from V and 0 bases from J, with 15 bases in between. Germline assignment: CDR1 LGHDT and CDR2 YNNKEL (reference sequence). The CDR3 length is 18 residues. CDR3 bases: TGTGCCAGCAGCCAAGATAAGGGGGGCTTTGATAGCAATCAGCCCCAGCATTTT. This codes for CASSQDKGGFDSNQPQHF.

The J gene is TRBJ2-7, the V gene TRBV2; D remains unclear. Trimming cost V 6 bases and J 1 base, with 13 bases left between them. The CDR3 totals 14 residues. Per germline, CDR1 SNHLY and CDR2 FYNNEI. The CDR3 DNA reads TGTGCCAGCAGCCGGCAGGCAGCTTCCTACGAGCAGTACTTC. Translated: CASSRQAASYEQYF.

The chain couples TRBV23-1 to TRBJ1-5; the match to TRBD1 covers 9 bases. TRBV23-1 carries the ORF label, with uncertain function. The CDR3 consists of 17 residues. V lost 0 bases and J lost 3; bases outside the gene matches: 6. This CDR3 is CASSQSSGQGINQPQHF. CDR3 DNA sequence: TGCGCCAGCAGTCAATCGTCGGGACAGGGCATCAATCAGCCCCAGCATTTT.

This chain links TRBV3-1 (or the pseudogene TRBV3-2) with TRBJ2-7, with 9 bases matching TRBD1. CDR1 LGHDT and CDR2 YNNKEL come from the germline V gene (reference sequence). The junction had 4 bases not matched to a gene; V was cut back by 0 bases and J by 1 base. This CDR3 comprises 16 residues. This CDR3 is CASSQDTGGLSYEQYF. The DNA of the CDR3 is TGTGCCAGCAGCCAAGATACAGGGGGCTTATCCTACGAGCAGTACTTC.

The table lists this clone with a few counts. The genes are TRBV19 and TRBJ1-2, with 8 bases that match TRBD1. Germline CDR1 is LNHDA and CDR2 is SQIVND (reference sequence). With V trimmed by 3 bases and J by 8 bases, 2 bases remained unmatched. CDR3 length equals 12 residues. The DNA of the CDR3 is TGTGCCAGTAGTATGACAGGGGTCGGCTACACCTTC. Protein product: CASSMTGVGYTF.

This CDR3 is CASTLVDVSTYEQYF. The CDR3 nucleotides are TGTGCCAGCACCTTGGTCGACGTTTCGACCTACGAGCAGTACTTC. This chain links TRBV12-1 with TRBJ2-7. TRBV12-1 is reported as a pseudogene. CDR3 size: 15 residues.

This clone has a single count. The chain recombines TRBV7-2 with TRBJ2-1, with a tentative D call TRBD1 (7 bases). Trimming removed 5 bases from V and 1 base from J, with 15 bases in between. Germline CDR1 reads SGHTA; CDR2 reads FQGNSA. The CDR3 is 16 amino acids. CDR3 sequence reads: CASSPPGGGSYNEQFF. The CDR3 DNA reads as TGTGCCAGCAGCCCACCAGGGGGAGGTTCCTACAATGAGCAGTTCTTC.

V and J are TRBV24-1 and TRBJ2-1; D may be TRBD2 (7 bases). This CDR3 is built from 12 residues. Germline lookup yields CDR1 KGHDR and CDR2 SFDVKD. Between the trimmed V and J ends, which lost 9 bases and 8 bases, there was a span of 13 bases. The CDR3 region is CATGGAGDEQFF. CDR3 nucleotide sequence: TGTGCCACCGGGGGGGCAGGCGATGAGCAGTTCTTC.

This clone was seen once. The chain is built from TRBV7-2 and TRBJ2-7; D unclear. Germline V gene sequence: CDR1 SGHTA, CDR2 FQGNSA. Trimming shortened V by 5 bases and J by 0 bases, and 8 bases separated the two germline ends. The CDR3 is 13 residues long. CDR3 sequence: CASSTSSSYEQYF. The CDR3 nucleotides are TGTGCCAGCAGCACAAGTTCCTCCTACGAGCAGTACTTC.

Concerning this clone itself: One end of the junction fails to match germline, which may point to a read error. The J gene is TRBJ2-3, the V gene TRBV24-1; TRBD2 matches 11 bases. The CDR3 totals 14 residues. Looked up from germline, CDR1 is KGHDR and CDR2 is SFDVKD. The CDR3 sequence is CATRDPGLADGQDF. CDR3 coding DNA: TGTGCCACCAGGGATCCGGGACTAGCGGATGGGCAGGATTTT.

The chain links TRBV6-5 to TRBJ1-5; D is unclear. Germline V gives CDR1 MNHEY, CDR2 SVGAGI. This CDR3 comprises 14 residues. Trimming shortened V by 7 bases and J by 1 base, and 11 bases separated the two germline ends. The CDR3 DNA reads TGTGCCAGCATCCTTGGAAGGAGCAATCAGCCCCAGCATTTT. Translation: CASILGRSNQPQHF.

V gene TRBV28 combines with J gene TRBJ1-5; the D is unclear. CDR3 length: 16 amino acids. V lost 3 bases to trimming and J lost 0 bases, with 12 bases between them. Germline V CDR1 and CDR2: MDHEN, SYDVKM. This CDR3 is CASSLVTVYSNQPQHF. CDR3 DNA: TGTGCCAGCAGTTTGGTTACAGTTTATAGCAATCAGCCCCAGCATTTT.

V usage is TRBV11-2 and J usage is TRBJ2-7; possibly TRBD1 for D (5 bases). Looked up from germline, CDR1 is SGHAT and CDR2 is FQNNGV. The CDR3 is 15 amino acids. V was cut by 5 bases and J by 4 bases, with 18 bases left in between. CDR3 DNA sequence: TGTGCCAGCAGCCTGTCTACAAATGGGGCGTACGAGCAGTACTTC. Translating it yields CASSLSTNGAYEQYF.

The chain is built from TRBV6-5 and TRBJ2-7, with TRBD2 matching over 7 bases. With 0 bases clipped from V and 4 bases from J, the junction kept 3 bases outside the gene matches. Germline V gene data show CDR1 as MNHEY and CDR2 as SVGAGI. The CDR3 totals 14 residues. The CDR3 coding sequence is TGTGCCAGCAGTTACTCAGCGGGATTGTACGAGCAGTACTTC. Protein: CASSYSAGLYEQYF.

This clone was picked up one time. The DNA for the CDR3 is TGTGCCACCAGTGATACAGGGTTACATTCGGAGACCCAGTACTTC. The encoded protein is CATSDTGLHSETQYF. The chain employs TRBV24-1 and TRBJ2-5, with a possible D match to TRBD1 (6 bases). Trimming cost V 3 bases and J 5 bases, with 15 bases left between them. CDR1 and CDR2 from the germline V gene are KGHDR and SFDVKD. This CDR3 spans 15 amino acids.